The entry that follows covers one T cell receptor beta chain sequence. Its specificity is unknown. CDR3 length: 16 amino acids. Germline CDR1 reads MNHEY; CDR2 reads SVGAGI. V lost 1 base and J lost 12; bases outside the gene matches: 14. Arm-PCR of CDR3 regions and iRepertoire HTBI primers were the basis on which TCR beta libraries were built. TCRdb re-called the multiplex PCR reads with MiXCR, one entry per CDR3 protein. The sample shows under 450,000 distinct CDR3 sequences, about 23% of them seen only once. This specimen comes from a study of regulatory T cells in long-lasting Graves disease. Background on the study: Positive TSH receptor antibodies alongside over 5 years of antithyroid drugs were what marked Graves' disease as persistent.

Time point here: persistent/refractory GD, antithyroid drugs over 5 years with positive TRAb. The TCR library was prepared using RNA isolated from PBMCs. By American Thyroid Association guidelines, Graves' disease was diagnosed in the cohort. A volume of 7 to 9.5 milliliters of peripheral blood was collected in EDTA tubes. Study outcomes and limitations: Persistent disease was characterized by preferential usage of TRBV28, TRBJ1-2 and TRBJ2-5.

This TCR was sampled from a woman aged 35 to 49 with Graves disease. Here the sequenced sample was peripheral blood mononuclear cells (PBMCs), taken when the disease was refractory, from a patient treated with antithyroid drugs. This chain uses TRBV6-5 with TRBJ2-1; 8 bases match TRBD2. The CDR3 region is CASSYYGGTGGASQFF. DNA of the CDR3: TGTGCCAGCAGTTACTACGGAGGGACCGGGGGGGCATCGCAGTTCTTC.